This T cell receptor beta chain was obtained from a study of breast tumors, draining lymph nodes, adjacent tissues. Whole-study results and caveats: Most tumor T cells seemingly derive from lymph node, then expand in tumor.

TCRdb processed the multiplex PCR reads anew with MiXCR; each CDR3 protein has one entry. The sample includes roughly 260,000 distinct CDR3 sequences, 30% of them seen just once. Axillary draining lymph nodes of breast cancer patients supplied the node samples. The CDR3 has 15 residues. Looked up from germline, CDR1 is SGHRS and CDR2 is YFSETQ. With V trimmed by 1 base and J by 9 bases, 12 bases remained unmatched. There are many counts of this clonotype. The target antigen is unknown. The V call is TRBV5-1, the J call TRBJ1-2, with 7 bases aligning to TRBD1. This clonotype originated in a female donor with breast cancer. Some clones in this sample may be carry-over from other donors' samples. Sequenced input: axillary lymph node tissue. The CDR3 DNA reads TGCGCCAGCAGCTTGACCGCGGGACAGCTTTGGAGCTACACCTTC. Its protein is CASSLTAGQLWSYTF.